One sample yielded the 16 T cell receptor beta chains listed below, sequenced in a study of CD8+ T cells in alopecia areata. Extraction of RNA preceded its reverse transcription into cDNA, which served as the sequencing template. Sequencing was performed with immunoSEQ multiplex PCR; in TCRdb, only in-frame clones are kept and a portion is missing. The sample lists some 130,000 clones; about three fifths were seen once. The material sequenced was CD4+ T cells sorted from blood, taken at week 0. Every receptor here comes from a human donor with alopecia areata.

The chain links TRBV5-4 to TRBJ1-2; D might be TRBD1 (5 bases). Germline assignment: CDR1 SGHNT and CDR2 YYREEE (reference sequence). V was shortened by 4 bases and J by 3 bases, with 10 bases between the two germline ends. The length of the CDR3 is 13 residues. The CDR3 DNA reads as TGTGCCAGCAGCGCCGGGACGGACTATGGCTACACCTTC. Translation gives CASSAGTDYGYTF.

In DNA, the CDR3 is TGTGCCAGCTCACCGCGTGAGGGGACCCAGTACTTC. Protein sequence: CASSPREGTQYF. This chain uses TRBV18 with TRBJ2-5, with D perhaps matching TRBD2 (5 bases). Trimming removed 3 bases from V and 7 bases from J, with 9 bases in between. The CDR3 length is 12 residues. In germline, CDR1 is KGHSH, CDR2 LQKENI.

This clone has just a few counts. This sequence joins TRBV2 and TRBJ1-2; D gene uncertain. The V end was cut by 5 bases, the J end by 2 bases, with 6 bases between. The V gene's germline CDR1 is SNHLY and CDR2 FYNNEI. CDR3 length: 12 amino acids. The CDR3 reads CASSTGNYGYTF. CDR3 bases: TGTGCCAGCAGTACGGGGAACTATGGCTACACCTTC.

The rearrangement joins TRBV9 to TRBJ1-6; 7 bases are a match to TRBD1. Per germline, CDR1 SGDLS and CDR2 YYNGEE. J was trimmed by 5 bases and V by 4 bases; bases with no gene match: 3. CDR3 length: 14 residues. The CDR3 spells CASSSTGNNSPLHF. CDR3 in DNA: TGTGCCAGCAGCTCGACAGGGAATAATTCACCCCTCCACTTT.

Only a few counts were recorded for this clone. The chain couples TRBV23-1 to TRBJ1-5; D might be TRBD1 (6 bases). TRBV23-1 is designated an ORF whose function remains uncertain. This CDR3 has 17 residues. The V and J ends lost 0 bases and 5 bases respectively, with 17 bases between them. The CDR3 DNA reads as TGCGCCAGCAGTCAATCCAGGCGGCAGGGGCTATATCAGCCCCAGCATTTT. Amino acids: CASSQSRRQGLYQPQHF.

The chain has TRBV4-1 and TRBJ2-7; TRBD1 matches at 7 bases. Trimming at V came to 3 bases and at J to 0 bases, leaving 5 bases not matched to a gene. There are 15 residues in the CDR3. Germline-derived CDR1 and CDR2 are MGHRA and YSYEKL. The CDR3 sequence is CASSHPGTASYEQYF. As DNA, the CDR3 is TGCGCCAGCAGCCACCCCGGGACAGCCTCCTACGAGCAGTACTTC.

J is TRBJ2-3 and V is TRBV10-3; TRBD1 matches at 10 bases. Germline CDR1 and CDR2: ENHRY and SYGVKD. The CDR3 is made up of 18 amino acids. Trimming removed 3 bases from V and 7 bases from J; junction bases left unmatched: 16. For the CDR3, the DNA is TGTGCCATCAGTGAATCTCTCCCCGGACAGGGGGATTCGTATACGCAGTATTTT. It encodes CAISESLPGQGDSYTQYF.

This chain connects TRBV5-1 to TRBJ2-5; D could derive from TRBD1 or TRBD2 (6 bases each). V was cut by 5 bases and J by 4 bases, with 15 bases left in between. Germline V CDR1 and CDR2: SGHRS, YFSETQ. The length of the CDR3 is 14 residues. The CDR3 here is CASRMFSGAETQYF. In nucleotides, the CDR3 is TGCGCCAGCAGGATGTTCTCGGGGGCAGAGACCCAGTACTTC.

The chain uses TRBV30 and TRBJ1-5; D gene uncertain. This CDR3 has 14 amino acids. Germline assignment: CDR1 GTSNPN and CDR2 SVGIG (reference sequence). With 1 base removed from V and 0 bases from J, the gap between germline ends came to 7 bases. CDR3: CAWSGSVSNQPQHF. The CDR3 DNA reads TGTGCCTGGAGTGGTTCGGTTAGCAATCAGCCCCAGCATTTT.

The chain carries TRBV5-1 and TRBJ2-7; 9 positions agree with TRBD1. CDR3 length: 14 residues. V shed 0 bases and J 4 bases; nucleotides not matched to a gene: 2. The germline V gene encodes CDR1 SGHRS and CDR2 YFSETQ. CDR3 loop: CASSLEGTGYEQYF. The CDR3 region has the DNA TGCGCCAGCAGCTTGGAGGGGACAGGGTACGAGCAGTACTTC.

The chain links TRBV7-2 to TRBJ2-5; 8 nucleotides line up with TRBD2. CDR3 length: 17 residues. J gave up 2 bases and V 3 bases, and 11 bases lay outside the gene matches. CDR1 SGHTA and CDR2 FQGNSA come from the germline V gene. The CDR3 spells CASSFPRTSQMQETQYF. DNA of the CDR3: TGTGCCAGCAGCTTTCCAAGGACTAGCCAAATGCAAGAGACCCAGTACTTC.

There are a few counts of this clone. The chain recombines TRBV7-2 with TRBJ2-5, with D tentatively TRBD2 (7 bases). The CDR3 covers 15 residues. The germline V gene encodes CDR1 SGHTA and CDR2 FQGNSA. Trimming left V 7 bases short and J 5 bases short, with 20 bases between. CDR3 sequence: CASTPLPGGRETQYF. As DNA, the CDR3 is TGTGCCAGCACCCCCCTGCCGGGGGGCAGGGAGACCCAGTACTTC.

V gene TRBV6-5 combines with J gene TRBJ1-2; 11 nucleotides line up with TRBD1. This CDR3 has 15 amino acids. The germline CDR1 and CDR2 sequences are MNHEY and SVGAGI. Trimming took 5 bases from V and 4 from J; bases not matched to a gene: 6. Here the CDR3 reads CASSPSGTGGYGYTF. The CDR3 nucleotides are TGTGCCAGCAGTCCCTCCGGGACAGGGGGCTATGGCTACACCTTC.

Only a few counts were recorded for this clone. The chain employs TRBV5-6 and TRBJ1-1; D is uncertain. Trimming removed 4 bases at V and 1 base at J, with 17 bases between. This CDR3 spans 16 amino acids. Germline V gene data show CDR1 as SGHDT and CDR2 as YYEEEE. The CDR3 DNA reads TGTGCCAGCAGCCCCCCACCTTTCGAGGGGAACACTGAAGCTTTCTTT. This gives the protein CASSPPPFEGNTEAFF.

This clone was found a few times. The CDR3 loop reads CASSLGGTYGYTF. The CDR3 bases are TGTGCCAGCAGCCTCGGAGGGACCTATGGCTACACCTTC. The chain has TRBV5-4 and TRBJ1-2; a weak D match, TRBD1 (5 bases). The CDR3 has 13 residues. Germline values: CDR1 SGHNT, CDR2 YYREEE (reference sequence). The germline V and J ends were trimmed by 4 bases and 4 bases, with 11 bases remaining between them.

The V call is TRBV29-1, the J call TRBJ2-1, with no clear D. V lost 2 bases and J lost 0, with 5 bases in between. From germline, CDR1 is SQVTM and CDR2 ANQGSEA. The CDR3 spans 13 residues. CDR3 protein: CSVESSSYNEQFF. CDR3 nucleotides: TGCAGCGTTGAATCTAGCTCCTACAATGAGCAGTTCTTC.